Listed below are T cell receptor beta chains from one sample, sequenced in a study of T cell responses to AZD1222 COVID-19 vaccine. This table comes from immunoSEQ multiplex PCR, and its TCRdb copy is limited to in-frame clones, with some not included. The table records 75,000 to 100,000 clones, around 90% of them present only once. Sequencing was performed on peripheral blood, taken on day 0 of AZD1222 vaccination. The receptors were sampled from an adult in good health. Each CDR3 is given with its conserved first and last residue.

TRBJ2-4 TRBV7-2 CASSLAPELGDIQYF
TRBJ2-7 TRBV28 CASSFPGTGLSHEQYF
TRBJ2-3 TRBV9 CASSGLAGGTDTQYF
TRBJ1-2 TRBV6-2/TRBV6-3 CASSYGPYGYTF
TRBJ2-1 TRBV4-1 CASSQFYGGSSYNEQFF
TRBJ2-1 TRBV6-2/TRBV6-3 CASSYSNSHEQFF
TRBJ1-1 TRBV6-5 CASKTSGSTEAFF
TRBJ1-5 TRBV2 CASRLETGGNQPQHF
TRBJ2-3 TRBV4-3 CASSQEGDPASTDTQYF
TRBJ2-2 TRBV21-1 CASSKRTGANTGELFF
TRBJ1-2 TRBV20-1 CSASSGNGYTF
TRBJ1-5 TRBV27 CASSSDRGRGPQHF
TRBJ2-3 TRBV9 CASRPNGDTQYF
TRBJ1-2 TRBV7-8 CASSLATNYGYTF
TRBJ2-1 TRBV7-2 CASSWSSTSYNEQFF
TRBJ1-6 TRBV27 CASSATGQGASSYNSPLHF